This record looks at one T cell receptor (beta chain) sequence and its context. This clonotype has just a few counts. Its cognate antigen has yet to be identified. No quality values exist for individual bases; no much larger clone is one base distant. The library was made by PCR. TCRdb names Illumina HiSeq 2500 as the instrument used. TCR library preparation used molecular barcoding, with unique molecular identifiers applied to normalize quantification of the TCRbeta repertoire. Starting from the raw public reads, TCRdb applied fastp trimming at Q25, assembled clones with MiXCR and retained in-frame beta chains. CDR3 protein sequences are deduplicated, and each keeps its most common genes and DNA. Counted in this sample were about 360,000 distinct CDR3 sequences; 13% of them appeared once. The ten largest clones capture around 4.5% of the sample. These data are taken from a study of T-cell reconstitution after alpha-beta-depleted transplantation in children (dated by TCRdb to the mid-2010s). A note on the overall study: T-cell immune reconstitution after TCRalphabeta/CD19-depleted allogeneic hematopoietic cell transplantation in children was quantitatively tracked in the study by means of TCR repertoire profiling.

Taken from cysteine to phenylalanine, the CDR3 has 13 residues. Only the CDR3 part of the read is kept: 39 bases, read in frame from the first base. The CDR1 and CDR2 encoded by the germline V gene are SGDLS and YYNGEE. V has 6 bases trimmed and J has 7 bases trimmed; junction bases matching no gene number 9. The chain joins TRBV9 to TRBJ1-1; the junction holds 7 bases that match TRBD1. The sequence derives from a human donor who donated a stem cell graft to a child with Fanconi anemia. The input for sequencing was PBMCs, taken from the stem cell graft. The sequence in DNA is TGTGCCAGCACCCCGGGACAGAAGGGTGAAGCTTTCTTT. The translation is CASTPGQKGEAFF. With the portions outside the CDR3 filled from the reference TRBV9 and TRBJ1-1 genes, the complete variable region becomes DSGVTQTPKHLITATGQRVTLRCSPRSGDLSVYWYQQSLDQGLQFLIQYYNGEERAKGNILERFSAQQFPDLHSELNLSSLELGDSALYFCASTPGQKGEAFFGQGTRLTVV.